Listed below are T cell receptor beta chains from one sample, sequenced in a study of cytomegalovirus exposure and HLA in healthy donors. Measured with immunoSEQ multiplex PCR; TCRdb has only the in-frame clones, and not every one. Of 150,000 to 200,000 clones in the sample, around nine tenths were seen once. Input material: PBMCs. The receptors derive from a woman younger than 45 in good health and CMV-seronegative. Each CDR3 is given with its conserved first and last residue.

v_call	j_call	cdr3_aa
TRBV29-1	TRBJ2-7	CSGGQGRAYEQYF
TRBV4-3	TRBJ2-2	CASSQASGGNTGELFF
TRBV30	TRBJ2-2	CALTAAPGELFF
TRBV9	TRBJ1-1	CASSVGGDTEAFF
TRBV6-1	TRBJ2-7	CASFVEGHYEQYF
TRBV5-1	TRBJ2-2	CASTLAGNTGELFF
TRBV2	TRBJ1-5	CASSEVASSPNIGNQPQHF
TRBV5-1	TRBJ1-5	CASSLSGTGSQPQHF
TRBV4-2	TRBJ1-4	CASSRQPATNEKLFF
TRBV27	TRBJ2-2	CASSGGNTGELFF
TRBV5-1	TRBJ2-1	CASSYGQGIDEQFF
TRBV2	TRBJ2-7	CASGESRSYEQYF
TRBV7-6	TRBJ1-1	CASREEGQPDTEAFF
TRBV5-8	TRBJ2-7	CASSYGQGNEQYF
TRBV5-1	TRBJ2-1	CASSRGRAGGSYNEQFF
TRBV5-4	TRBJ2-7	CASSLDRGRYEQYF
TRBV19	TRBJ2-7	CASSILRQGTYEQYF
TRBV30	TRBJ1-2	CAWSVNSGNYGYTF
TRBV10-1	TRBJ2-1	CASSGDRGLGIYNEQFF
TRBV7-9	TRBJ1-2	CASSLERETYGYTF